This record concerns one T cell receptor beta chain sequence. This entry comes from a study of blood T cell repertoires in COVID-19. Original analysis: How many nucleated cells were present was estimated from reference gene primer amplification. TCRdb's copy holds only in-frame clones and misses some; the assay was immunoSEQ multiplex PCR. The DNA was the basis for D and trimming; V, J and clone size are from that table. The sample holds 200,000 to 250,000 clones, around nine tenths seen once. Germline values: CDR1 KGHSH, CDR2 LQKENI. Between the trimmed V and J ends, which lost 3 bases and 1 base, there was a span of 21 bases. The CDR3 runs 18 residues.

This clonotype was sampled from a woman in her forties who had recovered from COVID-19. The chain combines TRBV18 with TRBJ1-1; weak D call: TRBD1 (5 bases). Sequencing was done on a sample of peripheral blood. The CDR3 bases are TGTGCCAGCTCACCGTATACGACAGCCTGGACGGGGAACACTGAAGCTTTCTTT. This codes for CASSPYTTAWTGNTEAFF.